This entry lists 28 T cell receptor beta chains sequenced from one sample in a study of identifying expanded T cells in peripheral blood. Profiling relied on immunoSEQ multiplex PCR, and the TCRdb table lists in-frame clones only, not all of them. The sample lists about 89,000 clones; about 87% were seen once. The sequencing sample was made of blood. All receptors derive from a person between 18 and 70 years old in good health.

The V and J genes are TRBV21-1 and TRBJ2-7. TRBV21-1 constitutes a pseudogene. The CDR3 length is 14 residues. The CDR3 DNA sequence: TGTGCCAGCAGCAAAAGGGAAGAGACCTACGAGCAGTACTTC. Amino acids: CASSKREETYEQYF.

The CDR3 loop reads CASSNPSGIVDTQYF. DNA of the CDR3: TGTGCCAGCAGCAACCCTAGCGGGATCGTAGATACGCAGTATTTT. This chain connects TRBV7-2 to TRBJ2-3, with 9 bases identical to TRBD2. The V and J ends lost 5 bases and 5 bases, in that order; junction bases with no gene match: 8. Per germline, CDR1 SGHTA and CDR2 FQGNSA. The length of the CDR3 is 15 residues.

The chain employs TRBV29-1 and TRBJ2-2, with 7 bases lining up with TRBD1. The CDR3 runs to 13 residues. Trimming at V came to 3 bases and at J to 4 bases, leaving 2 bases not matched to a gene. Looked up from germline, CDR1 is SQVTM and CDR2 is ANQGSEA. The CDR3 DNA is TGCAGCGTTGACCAGGGGGTCACCGGGGAGCTGTTTTTT. This gives the protein CSVDQGVTGELFF.

The chain is built from TRBV2 and TRBJ2-7; possible D gene TRBD1, 5 bases. This CDR3 is built from 14 residues. V gave up 5 bases and J gave up 0 bases, with 11 bases separating them. Germline loops: CDR1 SNHLY, CDR2 FYNNEI. CDR3 DNA: TGTGCCAGCAGTCCAGGACACGGCTCCTACGAGCAGTACTTC. Translated: CASSPGHGSYEQYF.

V gene TRBV18 combines with J gene TRBJ1-1; 7 nucleotides align to TRBD1. V dropped 1 base and J dropped 6; count of bases not matched to a gene: 8. Germline CDR1 is KGHSH and CDR2 is LQKENI. The CDR3 is made up of 15 amino acids. DNA of the CDR3: TGTGCCAGCTCACCACGGTCAGGGGGGAGTGCTGAAGCTTTCTTT. This translates into CASSPRSGGSAEAFF.

The genes are TRBV6-5 and TRBJ2-7, with 8 bases fitting TRBD2. V dropped 6 bases and J dropped 3; count of bases not matched to a gene: 10. The CDR3 contains 15 residues. CDR1 and CDR2 from the germline V gene are MNHEY and SVGAGI. The CDR3 here is CASSDARGRLYEQYF. For the CDR3, the DNA is TGTGCCAGCAGCGACGCACGCGGGAGGCTCTACGAGCAGTACTTC.

In nucleotides, the CDR3 is TGTGCCAGCAGTGGGAACTCCTACGAGCAGTACTTC. Translation gives CASSGNSYEQYF. The chain has TRBV6-5 and TRBJ2-7; D uncertain. CDR3 size: 12 residues. Germline V lookup: CDR1 MNHEY, CDR2 SVGAGI. With 5 bases removed from V and 0 bases from J, the gap between germline ends came to 5 bases.

The V and J genes are TRBV19 and TRBJ2-1; TRBD2 might be the D (5 bases). The CDR3 totals 14 residues. CDR1 and CDR2 (germline): LNHDA, SQIVND (reference sequence). V lost 4 bases, J lost 2 bases, and 9 bases lay in between. As DNA, the CDR3 is TGTGCCAGTAGTAAAGAGGAGGCCTACAATGAGCAGTTCTTC. This encodes CASSKEEAYNEQFF.

This clone appeared a single time. The rearrangement joins TRBV7-7 to TRBJ2-3; D gene ambiguous. Germline CDR1 is SSHAT and CDR2 is FNYEAQ (reference sequence). V was pared by 5 bases and J by 6 bases, with 12 bases between. The CDR3 is made up of 13 amino acids. CDR3 loop: CASSPGLADTQYF. Here the CDR3 DNA reads TGTGCCAGCAGCCCAGGTCTGGCGGATACGCAGTATTTT.

The chain joins TRBV7-3 to TRBJ1-1; D not certain. Trimming removed 1 base at V and 8 bases at J, with 11 bases between. This CDR3 is built from 13 residues. Looked up from germline, CDR1 is SGHTA and CDR2 is FQGTGA. In DNA form, the CDR3 reads TGTGCCAGCAGCTTAATACGGGCAGGAGAAGCTTTCTTT. Amino acid sequence: CASSLIRAGEAFF. Based on the CDR3 plus reference TRBV7-3 and TRBJ1-1, the full variable domain is GAGVSQTPSNKVTEKGKYVELRCDPISGHTALYWYRQSLGQGPEFLIYFQGTGAADDSGLPNDRFFAVRPEGSVSTLKIQRTERGDSAVYLCASSLIRAGEAFFGQGTRLTVV.

Worth noting for this clone: At one end, the junction sequence differs from germline, possibly due to a read error. V gene TRBV4-3 combines with J gene TRBJ1-1; possibly TRBD1 for D (6 bases). CDR3 size: 13 residues. Germline CDR1 is LGHNA and CDR2 is YSLEER. For the CDR3, the DNA is TGCGCCAGCAGCCAAGAAGGGGACACAGAAGCTTTCTTT. Amino acid sequence: CASSQEGDTEAFF.

The chain combines TRBV7-8 with TRBJ2-7, with 10 bases matching TRBD1. This CDR3 has 15 amino acids. Germline CDR1 and CDR2: SGHVS and FQNEAQ. V trimming: 4 bases; J trimming: 3 bases; junction bases outside the gene matches: 6. The CDR3 region is CASSWGTGEYYEQYF. The CDR3 bases are TGTGCCAGCAGCTGGGGGACAGGGGAGTACTACGAGCAGTACTTC.

This chain joins TRBV10-1 and TRBJ1-6; no clear D. The ends were cut back, 0 bases at V and 7 bases at J, with 10 bases in the middle. CDR3 size: 15 residues. CDR1 and CDR2 (germline): WNHNN, SYGVQD (reference sequence). CDR3 region: CASSESKQLNSPLHF. CDR3 DNA: TGCGCCAGCAGTGAGTCGAAACAGCTAAATTCACCCCTCCACTTT.

The chain recombines TRBV29-1 with TRBJ1-2; 11 nucleotides align to TRBD1. With 7 bases clipped from V and 3 bases from J, the junction kept 4 bases outside the gene matches. Germline V CDR1 and CDR2: SQVTM, ANQGSEA. This CDR3 spans 13 amino acids. CDR3 DNA sequence: TGCAGCGCAGGACAGGGGGCGCACTATGGCTACACCTTC. Translated: CSAGQGAHYGYTF.

The gene calls are TRBV15 and TRBJ1-5, with no clear D. Germline CDR1 reads LNHNV; CDR2 reads YYDKDF (reference sequence). The CDR3 runs to 12 residues. V was clipped by 1 base and J by 9 bases, with 7 bases between them. CDR3 amino acids: CATSRGDTPQHF. Written as DNA, the CDR3 is TGTGCCACCAGCAGAGGTGATACGCCCCAGCATTTT.

The chain combines TRBV7-9 with TRBJ2-3; the match to TRBD2 covers 13 bases. The CDR3 has 18 residues. J lost 0 bases, V lost 5 bases, and 8 bases had no gene match. Looked up from germline, CDR1 is SEHNR and CDR2 is FQNEAQ (reference sequence). CDR3 amino acids: CASSPRLAGGTSTDTQYF. The CDR3 DNA reads TGTGCCAGCAGCCCCCGACTAGCGGGGGGTACTAGCACAGATACGCAGTATTTT.

The CDR3 sequence is CASSLVPRWDTGELFF. The CDR3 DNA reads TGTGCCAGCAGCTTAGTTCCTCGGTGGGACACCGGGGAGCTGTTTTTT. This sequence joins TRBV7-9 and TRBJ2-2; D gene uncertain. This CDR3 has 16 amino acids. CDR1 SEHNR and CDR2 FQNEAQ come from the germline V gene (reference sequence). The germline V and J ends were trimmed by 1 base and 3 bases, with 12 bases remaining between them. The variable domain in full, with the rest retrieved from reference TRBV7-9 and TRBJ2-2, is DTGVSQNPRHKITKRGQNVTFRCDPISEHNRLYWYRQTLGQGPEFLTYFQNEAQLEKSRLLSDRFSAERPKGSFSTLEIQRTEQGDSAMYLCASSLVPRWDTGELFFGEGSRLTVL.

The gene calls are TRBV30 and TRBJ1-5; tentatively, D is TRBD1 (6 bases). The germline V gene has CDR1 GTSNPN and CDR2 SVGIG (reference sequence). The CDR3 contains 14 residues. The V end lost 1 base, the J end lost 5 bases, and 12 bases lay between the germline ends. The CDR3 bases are TGTGCCTGGAGTGGGGTGGCAGGGGATCAGCCCCAGCATTTT. It is translated as CAWSGVAGDQPQHF.

This clone was seen just once. The genes are TRBV9 and TRBJ2-2; TRBD2 might be the D (6 bases). The germline V and J ends were trimmed by 6 bases and 1 base, with 10 bases remaining between them. This CDR3 is built from 14 residues. Germline CDR1 and CDR2: SGDLS and YYNGEE. As DNA, the CDR3 is TGTGCCAGCACCTTGGAGGGGAACACCGGGGAGCTGTTTTTT. The encoded protein is CASTLEGNTGELFF.

This chain connects TRBV28 to TRBJ1-5; perhaps TRBD1 as D (5 bases). The CDR3 is made up of 12 amino acids. Trimming left V 6 bases short and J 5 bases short, with 8 bases between. Germline assignment: CDR1 MDHEN and CDR2 SYDVKM. The CDR3 bases are TGTGCCAGCAGAGGAGGGGATCAGCCCCAGCATTTT. This sequence encodes CASRGGDQPQHF.

The V gene is TRBV2, the J gene TRBJ2-7; 7 bases line up with TRBD1. The CDR3 covers 15 residues. V lost 3 bases and J lost 2; bases outside the gene matches: 7. Germline V gene sequence: CDR1 SNHLY, CDR2 FYNNEI. The CDR3 DNA reads TGTGCCAGCAGTGACAAGACAGGGCGAACCTACGAGCAGTACTTC. This codes for CASSDKTGRTYEQYF.

V gene TRBV28 combines with J gene TRBJ2-7; a possible D gene is TRBD1 (6 bases). Germline V lookup: CDR1 MDHEN, CDR2 SYDVKM. Trimming stripped 3 bases from V and 5 bases from J, with 14 bases between. This CDR3 comprises 14 residues. CDR3 loop: CASSFSRGSNEQYF. In nucleotides, the CDR3 is TGTGCCAGCAGTTTTAGCAGGGGTTCCAACGAGCAGTACTTC.

The chain is built from TRBV5-1 and TRBJ2-5; 13 bases map to TRBD2. This CDR3 comprises 16 residues. Germline trimming cut 1 base from V and 2 bases from J; bases unmatched to any gene: 2. The germline V gene encodes CDR1 SGHRS and CDR2 YFSETQ. The CDR3 region is CASSLTSGGVQETQYF. CDR3 coding DNA: TGCGCCAGCAGCTTGACTAGCGGGGGGGTTCAAGAGACCCAGTACTTC.

The chain is built from TRBV28 and TRBJ2-3; D gene ambiguous. Germline CDR1 and CDR2: MDHEN and SYDVKM. V lost 11 bases, J lost 0 bases, and 15 bases lay in between. There are 14 residues in the CDR3. The CDR3 here is CAATGITSTDTQYF. CDR3 coding DNA: TGTGCCGCCACGGGCATTACGAGCACAGATACGCAGTATTTT.

This sequence joins TRBV6-6 and TRBJ1-2; 9 bases are a match to TRBD1. J lost 3 bases, V lost 9 bases, and 2 bases had no gene match. Per germline, CDR1 MNHNY and CDR2 SVGAGI (reference sequence). The CDR3 loop spans 12 amino acids. Written as DNA, the CDR3 is TGTGCCAGTACAGGGGGCGACTATGGCTACACCTTC. This gives the protein CASTGGDYGYTF.

This clone was detected a few times. The rearrangement uses TRBV15 and TRBJ1-3; D perhaps matches TRBD1 (6 bases). V dropped 8 bases and J dropped 0 bases, with 8 bases sitting between them. CDR1 and CDR2 from the germline V gene are LNHNV and YYDKDF (reference sequence). The CDR3 runs 13 residues. CDR3 residues: CATSGASGNTIYF. In DNA form, the CDR3 reads TGTGCCACCTCGGGGGCCTCTGGAAACACCATATATTTT. Together with reference TRBV15 and TRBJ1-3, the CDR3 gives the full variable domain: DAMVIQNPRYQVTQFGKPVTLSCSQTLNHNVMYWYQQKSSQAPKLLFHYYDKDFNNEADTPDNFQSRRPNTSFCFLDIRSPGLGDTAMYLCATSGASGNTIYFGEGSWLTVV.

V is TRBV7-7 and J is TRBJ2-3; D may be TRBD1 or TRBD2 (5 bases each). V gave up 1 base and J gave up 2 bases, with 7 bases separating them. This CDR3 is built from 14 residues. The germline V gene has CDR1 SSHAT and CDR2 FNYEAQ (reference sequence). CDR3 amino acids: CASSLEGPTDTQYF. The DNA for the CDR3 is TGTGCCAGCAGCTTAGAGGGACCCACAGATACGCAGTATTTT.

This rearrangement joins TRBV5-6 to TRBJ2-7, with 8 bases that match TRBD1. J gave up 2 bases and V 4 bases, and 17 bases lay outside the gene matches. The CDR3 spans 18 residues. The germline gives CDR1 SGHDT, CDR2 YYEEEE. The CDR3 loop reads CASSTLAGDRLAAYEQYF. In DNA, the CDR3 is TGTGCCAGCAGCACGCTCGCCGGGGACAGGTTGGCAGCCTACGAGCAGTACTTC.